These 7 T cell receptor beta chains share one sample of origin, sequenced in a study of T cells in Graves' hyperthyroidism and ophthalmopathy. RNA transcripts gave rise to amplified TCR beta CDR3 regions. First-round RT-PCR of the TCR CDR3 relied on the HTBI primer set. A single record per CDR3 protein comes from TCRdb applying MiXCR to the multiplex PCR reads. The sample has fewer than 750,000 distinct CDR3 sequences, under 15% seen once. Sequencing input: blood. These receptors all come from a woman aged 40 to 50 with Graves' ophthalmopathy.

The chain couples TRBV7-2 to TRBJ2-5; 7 bases align to TRBD2. V shed 8 bases and J 1 base; nucleotides not matched to a gene: 4. The CDR3 has 13 amino acids. The germline gives CDR1 SGHTA, CDR2 FQGNSA. The CDR3 region is CASGREVQETQYF. CDR3 bases: TGTGCCAGCGGCCGGGAGGTCCAAGAGACCCAGTACTTC.

This clonotype was seen at least ten times. The rearrangement joins TRBV15 to TRBJ2-7; tentative D call: TRBD1 (7 bases). Trimming shortened V by 5 bases and J by 2 bases, and 10 bases separated the two germline ends. Germline V lookup: CDR1 LNHNV, CDR2 YYDKDF (reference sequence). The CDR3 runs to 13 residues. The CDR3 nucleotides are TGTGCCACCAGCGGCGGGACAGCCTACGAGCAGTACTTC. Protein product: CATSGGTAYEQYF. The full variable domain, completed using reference TRBV15 and TRBJ2-7, is DAMVIQNPRYQVTQFGKPVTLSCSQTLNHNVMYWYQQKSSQAPKLLFHYYDKDFNNEADTPDNFQSRRPNTSFCFLDIRSPGLGDTAMYLCATSGGTAYEQYFGPGTRLTVT.

The V gene is TRBV11-2, the J gene TRBJ2-7; D might be TRBD2 (5 bases). The length of the CDR3 is 16 residues. The V and J ends lost 1 base and 0 bases respectively, with 13 bases between them. Germline V CDR1 and CDR2: SGHAT, FQNNGV. CDR3 amino acids: CASSLVGLASSYEQYF. The DNA for the CDR3 is TGTGCCAGCAGCTTAGTTGGGCTAGCATCCTCCTACGAGCAGTACTTC.

The sample holds many counts of this clonotype. The chain carries TRBV7-8 and TRBJ2-2; 7 bases map to TRBD1. This CDR3 region has 14 residues. Trimming removed 7 bases from V and 3 bases from J; junction bases left unmatched: 5. In germline, CDR1 is SGHVS, CDR2 FQNEAQ. The CDR3 coding sequence is TGTGCCAGCACCGGCAGGGGGTACACCGGGGAGCTGTTTTTT. As protein: CASTGRGYTGELFF.

The table lists this clonotype with many counts. The V call is TRBV28, the J call TRBJ1-6; no reliable D call. CDR1 is MDHEN, CDR2 SYDVKM, per germline. The CDR3 is 18 amino acids. V lost 3 bases and J lost 0, with 15 bases in between. CDR3 region: CASSFGPRTPSYNSPLHF. The CDR3 nucleotides read TGTGCCAGCAGTTTTGGCCCCAGGACCCCCTCCTATAATTCACCCCTCCACTTT.

At least ten counts were recorded for this clonotype. The chain recombines TRBV7-8 with TRBJ1-5, with TRBD1 identical over 9 bases. The germline CDR1 and CDR2 sequences are SGHVS and FQNEAQ. Germline trimming cut 1 base from V and 8 bases from J; bases unmatched to any gene: 9. The CDR3 runs 16 residues. This CDR3 reads CASSLVGTGLFEPQHF. Here the CDR3 DNA reads TGTGCCAGCAGCTTAGTCGGGACAGGGCTTTTTGAGCCCCAGCATTTT.

This clonotype has a count of ten or more. V is TRBV20-1 and J is TRBJ1-3, with a tentative D call TRBD1 (6 bases). Trimming cost V 3 bases and J 4 bases, with 13 bases left between them. The CDR3 totals 14 residues. Germline V gene lookup returns CDR1 DFQATT and CDR2 SNEGSKA (reference sequence). This CDR3 is CSASVTGPGNTIYF. CDR3 sequence (DNA): TGCAGTGCTAGTGTAACAGGGCCCGGAAACACCATATATTTT.